Presented here are 13 T cell receptor beta chains from one specimen sequenced in a study of blood T cell repertoires in COVID-19. Clones were sequenced by immunoSEQ multiplex PCR, and TCRdb holds only the in-frame ones, with some missing. The repertoire holds about 300,000 clones, with under 90% as singletons. Specimen: peripheral blood. These receptors were obtained from a woman aged 45-60 years who had recovered from COVID-19.

The CDR3 protein is CASKGRGLYSYEQYF. In nucleotides, the CDR3 is TGTGCCAGCAAAGGGCGGGGCCTCTACTCCTACGAGCAGTACTTC. J is TRBJ2-7 and V is TRBV2; TRBD2 is a possible D gene (6 bases). Germline CDR1 reads SNHLY; CDR2 reads FYNNEI. Trimming left V 7 bases short and J 0 bases short, with 16 bases between. CDR3 length: 15 amino acids.

The rearrangement links TRBV6-5 to TRBJ2-7, with 8 nucleotides matching TRBD1. V gave up 8 bases and J gave up 3 bases; unmatched junction bases: 3. From germline, CDR1 is MNHEY and CDR2 SVGAGI. CDR3 size: 12 residues. The CDR3 bases are TGTGCCAGCGCAGACAGGGGCTACGAGCAGTACTTC. It translates to CASADRGYEQYF.

The chain joins TRBV5-4 to TRBJ1-3, with 9 bases aligning to TRBD1. Germline CDR1 reads SGHNT; CDR2 reads YYREEE (reference sequence). V shed 1 base and J 7 bases; nucleotides not matched to a gene: 3. CDR3 size: 14 residues. The CDR3 is CASSLRDRVNTIYF. The CDR3, as DNA: TGTGCCAGCAGCTTGCGGGACAGGGTGAACACCATATATTTT. Based on the CDR3 plus reference TRBV5-4 and TRBJ1-3, the full variable domain is ETGVTQSPTHLIKTRGQQVTLRCSSQSGHNTVSWYQQALGQGPQFIFQYYREEENGRGNFPPRFSGLQFPNYSSELNVNALELDDSALYLCASSLRDRVNTIYFGEGSWLTVV.

In its sample, this clone was seen a few times. J is TRBJ1-2 and V is TRBV6-2 or TRBV6-3, with D possibly TRBD1 on 5 matching bases. CDR3 size: 17 residues. V lost 0 bases and J 7 bases, leaving 21 bases between the germline ends. The germline V gene has CDR1 MNHEY and CDR2 SVGEGT. The CDR3 is CASSYSSLKGNGFGYTF. The CDR3 coding sequence is TGTGCCAGCAGTTACTCGAGCTTGAAGGGGAACGGGTTTGGCTACACCTTC.

This chain uses TRBV7-6 with TRBJ1-1, with 7 bases lining up with TRBD1. V shed 3 bases and J 3 bases; nucleotides not matched to a gene: 10. The CDR3 consists of 16 residues. CDR1 and CDR2 from the germline V gene are SGHVS and FNYEAQ. The CDR3 coding sequence is TGTGCCAGCAGCTTGAGCTTGACAGGGAAAGACACTGAAGCTTTCTTT. Translation: CASSLSLTGKDTEAFF.

This clone was counted only a few times. The chain combines TRBV14 with TRBJ2-7; 12 bases line up with TRBD2. V was pared by 4 bases and J by 5 bases, with 9 bases of the junction left unmatched. CDR3 length equals 16 residues. Germline V lookup: CDR1 SGHDN, CDR2 FVKESK. The CDR3 region is CASSPPLAGGPNEQYF. CDR3 nucleotide sequence: TGTGCCAGCAGCCCCCCCCTAGCGGGAGGGCCTAACGAGCAGTACTTC.

J is TRBJ1-2 and V is TRBV27; the match to TRBD1 covers 7 bases. The CDR3 is 15 amino acids. V shed 10 bases and J 2 bases; nucleotides not matched to a gene: 13. Germline V CDR1 and CDR2: MNHEY, SMNVEV (reference sequence). The CDR3 nucleotides are TGTGCCAACCAGCGTTTCGGGACAGCGAACTATGGCTACACCTTC. Translation gives CANQRFGTANYGYTF.

This clone was detected a few times. The rearrangement uses TRBV7-2 and TRBJ1-1; TRBD1 matches at 9 bases. This CDR3 is built from 14 residues. Germline CDR1 SGHTA, CDR2 FQGNSA. V lost 5 bases and J lost 11; bases outside the gene matches: 12. The CDR3 DNA reads as TGTGCCAGCAGCCCTGGACAGGGGCTGGTGGGGGCTTTCTTT. It yields the protein CASSPGQGLVGAFF.

This rearrangement joins TRBV7-2 to TRBJ1-2; 7 bases match TRBD1. With V trimmed by 0 bases and J by 1 base, 17 bases remained unmatched. The CDR3 is 20 amino acids. Germline CDR1 and CDR2: SGHTA and FQGNSA. The CDR3 here is CASSLADITGVHPDNYGYTF. The DNA of the CDR3 is TGTGCCAGCAGCTTAGCGGATATTACAGGGGTACATCCCGATAACTATGGCTACACCTTC.

This clone was picked up a small number of times. The rearrangement uses TRBV3-1 (or the pseudogene TRBV3-2) and TRBJ2-2, with TRBD2 matching over 10 bases. The CDR3 runs to 14 residues. V shed 4 bases, J shed 7 bases, and the junction held 3 bases outside the gene matches. From germline, CDR1 is LGHDT and CDR2 YNNKEL (reference sequence). CDR3 loop: CASSPAGGRGELFF. CDR3 coding DNA: TGTGCCAGCAGCCCAGCGGGGGGGCGCGGGGAGCTGTTTTTT.

In regard to this clone: The germline gene is not matched at one end of the junction; a read error may be the cause. The V and J genes are TRBV7-9 and TRBJ2-1, with 8 bases fitting TRBD2. This CDR3 contains 16 residues. In germline, CDR1 is SEHNR, CDR2 FQNEAQ (reference sequence). The CDR3 bases are TGTGCCAGCAGCTCATACCGCGGGACTAGTTTATACACTAGGATCTTC. Its protein product is CASSSYRGTSLYTRIF.

V is TRBV27 and J is TRBJ1-1; D remains unclear. The V gene lost 4 bases and the J gene lost 4 bases, with 10 bases spanning the gap. The germline V gene encodes CDR1 MNHEY and CDR2 SMNVEV (reference sequence). The CDR3 runs to 13 residues. CDR3 in DNA: TGTGCCAGCAGTTCCTCCGTACTCACTGAAGCTTTCTTT. It is translated as CASSSSVLTEAFF.

This clone was detected many times. This rearrangement joins TRBV7-9 to TRBJ2-3, with TRBD1 as a possible D gene (6 bases). The germline CDR1 and CDR2 sequences are SEHNR and FQNEAQ (reference sequence). CDR3 size: 14 residues. Trimming took off 5 bases at V and 4 bases at J, with 13 bases between the two ends. The CDR3 sequence: CASSTGYEADTQYF. Here the CDR3 DNA reads TGTGCCAGCAGCACAGGGTATGAGGCAGATACGCAGTATTTT.